This T cell receptor (beta chain) was documented in a study of T cells in Graves' hyperthyroidism and ophthalmopathy. The overall study: Peripheral blood collection took place at initial diagnosis, before any treatment. Study observations and caveats: In the blood, most expanded thyroid clonotypes above 0.001 appeared as well.

This clonotype has a handful of counts. No antigen is known for it. CDR1 and CDR2 from the germline V gene are MNHEY and SVGEGT. V lost 6 bases and J lost 8, with 10 bases in between. This CDR3 has 11 residues. Template material for amplifying TCR beta CDR3 regions consisted of RNA transcripts. HTBI primers were employed in a first-round RT-PCR of the TCR CDR3. TCRdb analysed the multiplex PCR reads with MiXCR anew, one entry per CDR3 protein. Here the sample spans some 350,000 distinct CDR3 sequences, roughly 13% being singletons. A NOSPECS grade of at least 4, a Clinical Activity Score of at least 3 and duration under 3 months were recorded in ophthalmopathy patients. Diagnoses were established using clinical symptoms, serum thyroxine and TRAb, thyroid ultrasound and orbital computed tomography.

The chain is built from TRBV6-2 or TRBV6-3 and TRBJ1-1; possibly TRBD1 for D (6 bases). Sample: blood. This clonotype was sampled from a woman between 40 and 50 years old with Graves' ophthalmopathy. The CDR3 sequence: CASSAGTEAFF. As DNA, the CDR3 is TGTGCCAGCAGCGCCGGGACAGAAGCTTTCTTT.